The sequence of this T cell receptor beta chain was determined in a study of blood T cell repertoires in COVID-19. Study-level background: Acute and convalescent COVID-19 samples came from the United States, Italy and Spain. T cells, B-cell-depleted T cells, or PBMCs supplied cDNA or gDNA.

This clone was recorded once. As processed by the authors: For nucleated cells, counts were estimated from reference gene primer amplification. Sequenced by immunoSEQ multiplex PCR; TCRdb stores in-frame clones only, minus some. The V and J calls and clone size are taken from that table; D and trimming were inferred from the DNA. The sample has under 300,000 clones, 65% to 90% seen once. This sequence was found in a human donor in a cohort sampled during active COVID-19. Sequenced: peripheral blood.

Here the CDR3 DNA reads TGTGCCAGCAGGATGGGAGGGAGCACAGATACGCAGTATTTT. Translated: CASRMGGSTDTQYF. The J gene is TRBJ2-3, the V gene TRBV7-9; 7 bases align to TRBD2. Germline V gives CDR1 SEHNR, CDR2 FQNEAQ (reference sequence). The CDR3 covers 14 residues. V dropped 6 bases and J dropped 0; count of bases not matched to a gene: 3. Variable domain in full (rest from reference TRBV7-9 and TRBJ2-3): DTGVSQNPRHKITKRGQNVTFRCDPISEHNRLYWYRQTLGQGPEFLTYFQNEAQLEKSRLLSDRFSAERPKGSFSTLEIQRTEQGDSAMYLCASRMGGSTDTQYFGPGTRLTVL.